A selection of T cell receptor beta chains follows, all from one sample in a study of shared clonotypes between healthy human individuals. Profiling relied on immunoSEQ multiplex PCR, and the TCRdb table lists in-frame clones only, not all of them. The data hold 450,000 to 550,000 clones, with 75% to 85% observed a single time. Input material: PBMCs. These receptors were taken from a woman between 35 and 50 years old in good health. Some clones in this sample may be carry-over from other donors' samples. Each CDR3 is given with its conserved first and last residue. The order of the fields is V gene, D gene, CDR3 length, clone size, J gene, CDR3 protein, CDR3 DNA. A D gene is named only where the DNA matches it firmly. Clone size is shown for a subset of rows, as once, few, many or a class of expanded clone.

V gene: TRBV19
D gene: TRBD2
CDR3 length: 15
clone size: -
J gene: TRBJ2-7
CDR3 protein: CASSWLAGSAYEQYF
CDR3 DNA: TGTGCCAGTAGTTGGCTAGCGGGGTCTGCCTACGAGCAGTACTTC

V gene: TRBV12-5
D gene: TRBD1
CDR3 length: 16
clone size: few
J gene: TRBJ2-7
CDR3 protein: CASGLVRQGMGYEQYF
CDR3 DNA: TGTGCTAGTGGTTTGGTTCGACAGGGAATGGGGTACGAGCAGTACTTC

V gene: TRBV29-1
D gene: TRBD2
CDR3 length: 17
clone size: -
J gene: TRBJ2-1
CDR3 protein: CSVGSKMSGVSYNEQFF
CDR3 DNA: TGCAGCGTCGGGTCTAAAATGAGCGGGGTCTCCTACAATGAGCAGTTCTTC

V gene: TRBV30
D gene: -
CDR3 length: 11
clone size: -
J gene: TRBJ2-5
CDR3 protein: CAWSHGETQYF
CDR3 DNA: TGTGCCTGGAGTCATGGGGAGACCCAGTACTTC

V gene: TRBV28
D gene: -
CDR3 length: 15
clone size: -
J gene: TRBJ2-3
CDR3 protein: CASSYPGNMADTQYF
CDR3 DNA: TGTGCCAGCAGTTACCCGGGAAATATGGCAGATACGCAGTATTTT

V gene: TRBV30
D gene: -
CDR3 length: 13
clone size: -
J gene: TRBJ2-7
CDR3 protein: CAWSADRAYEQYF
CDR3 DNA: TGTGCCTGGAGCGCGGACAGAGCCTACGAGCAGTACTTC

V gene: TRBV28
D gene: -
CDR3 length: 14
clone size: -
J gene: TRBJ2-1
CDR3 protein: CASKPGGSYNEQFF
CDR3 DNA: TGTGCCAGCAAACCAGGGGGGTCCTACAATGAGCAGTTCTTC

V gene: TRBV19
D gene: -
CDR3 length: 14
clone size: -
J gene: TRBJ1-5
CDR3 protein: CASSSRGGGQPQHF
CDR3 DNA: TGTGCCAGCTCATCAAGGGGGGGAGGGCAGCCCCAGCATTTT

V gene: TRBV5-5
D gene: TRBD1
CDR3 length: 16
clone size: -
J gene: TRBJ2-1
CDR3 protein: CASSWDSLGSYNEQFF
CDR3 DNA: TGTGCCAGCAGTTGGGACAGCCTCGGCTCCTACAATGAGCAGTTCTTC

V gene: TRBV9
D gene: TRBD2
CDR3 length: 16
clone size: -
J gene: TRBJ2-2
CDR3 protein: CASSAGLAGGTGELFF
CDR3 DNA: TGTGCCAGCAGCGCGGGACTAGCGGGAGGCACCGGGGAGCTGTTTTTT

V gene: TRBV5-4
D gene: TRBD1
CDR3 length: 16
clone size: -
J gene: TRBJ1-1
CDR3 protein: CASSPGTGVLVTEAFF
CDR3 DNA: TGTGCCAGCAGCCCCGGGACAGGGGTGTTGGTCACTGAAGCTTTCTTT

V gene: TRBV7-9
D gene: TRBD1
CDR3 length: 18
clone size: -
J gene: TRBJ2-3
CDR3 protein: CASRLRPGDSPSTDTQYF
CDR3 DNA: TGTGCCAGCCGACTTAGGCCCGGGGACAGTCCTAGCACAGATACGCAGTATTTT

V gene: TRBV19
D gene: TRBD1
CDR3 length: 14
clone size: few
J gene: TRBJ1-1
CDR3 protein: CASSAVGTGTEAFF
CDR3 DNA: TGTGCCAGTAGTGCCGTGGGGACAGGGACTGAAGCTTTCTTT

V gene: TRBV2
D gene: -
CDR3 length: 12
clone size: -
J gene: TRBJ1-4
CDR3 protein: CASRGRSEKLFF
CDR3 DNA: TGTGCCAGCAGAGGGAGAAGCGAAAAACTGTTTTTT

V gene: TRBV7-2
D gene: TRBD1
CDR3 length: 15
clone size: -
J gene: TRBJ1-2
CDR3 protein: CASSLAWTGSYGYTF
CDR3 DNA: TGTGCCAGCAGCTTAGCCTGGACAGGTAGCTATGGCTACACCTTC

V gene: TRBV2
D gene: -
CDR3 length: 14
clone size: -
J gene: TRBJ2-2
CDR3 protein: CASRAGPNTGELFF
CDR3 DNA: TGTGCCAGCCGGGCGGGGCCGAACACCGGGGAGCTGTTTTTT

V gene: TRBV10-3
D gene: -
CDR3 length: 15
clone size: -
J gene: TRBJ1-4
CDR3 protein: CAISEGRGTGEKLFF
CDR3 DNA: TGTGCCATCAGTGAGGGGCGGGGTACGGGTGAAAAACTGTTTTTT

V gene: TRBV2
D gene: -
CDR3 length: 12
clone size: -
J gene: TRBJ1-2
CDR3 protein: CASRLTGNGYTF
CDR3 DNA: TGTGCCAGCAGGCTAACAGGGAATGGCTACACCTTC

V gene: TRBV9
D gene: TRBD2
CDR3 length: 16
clone size: -
J gene: TRBJ2-2
CDR3 protein: CASSVGTSANTGELFF
CDR3 DNA: TGTGCCAGCAGCGTAGGGACTAGCGCGAACACCGGGGAGCTGTTTTTT

V gene: TRBV18
D gene: -
CDR3 length: 14
clone size: -
J gene: TRBJ2-7
CDR3 protein: CASSLSDSSYEQYF
CDR3 DNA: TGTGCCAGCTCACTGTCAGACAGCTCCTACGAGCAGTACTTC

V gene: TRBV19
D gene: -
CDR3 length: 12
clone size: -
J gene: TRBJ2-3
CDR3 protein: CASSISTDTQYF
CDR3 DNA: TGTGCCAGTAGTATCAGCACAGATACGCAGTATTTT

V gene: TRBV7-2
D gene: TRBD1
CDR3 length: 15
clone size: many
J gene: TRBJ2-7
CDR3 protein: CASSPQADRAYEQYF
CDR3 DNA: TGTGCCAGCAGCCCGCAAGCCGACAGGGCCTACGAGCAGTACTTC

V gene: TRBV4-1
D gene: -
CDR3 length: 15
clone size: -
J gene: TRBJ1-4
CDR3 protein: CASSLGQVTNEKLFF
CDR3 DNA: TGCGCCAGCAGCCTTGGCCAGGTTACTAATGAAAAACTGTTTTTT

V gene: TRBV13
D gene: -
CDR3 length: 14
clone size: few
J gene: TRBJ2-5
CDR3 protein: CASSSRDFKETQYF
CDR3 DNA: TGTGCCAGCAGCTCAAGGGACTTCAAAGAGACCCAGTACTTC

V gene: TRBV18
D gene: -
CDR3 length: 17
clone size: -
J gene: TRBJ1-3
CDR3 protein: CASSPPEGGRSGNTIYF
CDR3 DNA: TGTGCCAGCTCACCGCCCGAGGGAGGGAGGTCTGGAAACACCATATATTTT

V gene: TRBV5-1
D gene: -
CDR3 length: 12
clone size: -
J gene: TRBJ2-7
CDR3 protein: CASSGTSREQYF
CDR3 DNA: TGCGCCAGCAGTGGGACCTCTAGGGAGCAGTACTTC

V gene: TRBV18
D gene: TRBD1
CDR3 length: 14
clone size: few
J gene: TRBJ2-7
CDR3 protein: CASSPLDRVGEQYF
CDR3 DNA: TGTGCCAGCTCACCTTTGGACAGGGTCGGCGAGCAGTACTTC

V gene: TRBV15
D gene: -
CDR3 length: 13
clone size: -
J gene: TRBJ2-7
CDR3 protein: CATSREYEYEQYF
CDR3 DNA: TGTGCCACCAGCAGAGAGTATGAATACGAGCAGTACTTC

V gene: TRBV19
D gene: -
CDR3 length: 15
clone size: -
J gene: TRBJ2-1
CDR3 protein: CASSRSGSSYNEQFF
CDR3 DNA: TGTGCCAGTAGTAGATCAGGGAGCTCCTACAATGAGCAGTTCTTC

V gene: TRBV6-6
D gene: -
CDR3 length: 14
clone size: -
J gene: TRBJ2-7
CDR3 protein: CASSLRLVGYEQYF
CDR3 DNA: TGTGCCAGCAGCCTACGACTAGTAGGTTACGAGCAGTACTTC

V gene: TRBV9
D gene: -
CDR3 length: 14
clone size: -
J gene: TRBJ1-4
CDR3 protein: CASSVQAQNEKLFF
CDR3 DNA: TGTGCCAGCAGCGTCCAGGCCCAAAATGAAAAACTGTTTTTT

V gene: TRBV10-3
D gene: -
CDR3 length: 13
clone size: -
J gene: TRBJ2-7
CDR3 protein: CAISDNRGYEQYF
CDR3 DNA: TGTGCCATCAGTGATAACAGAGGATACGAGCAGTACTTC

V gene: TRBV2
D gene: -
CDR3 length: 11
clone size: -
J gene: TRBJ2-1
CDR3 protein: CASSETRPQFF
CDR3 DNA: TGTGCCAGCAGTGAAACTAGGCCGCAGTTCTTC

V gene: TRBV29-1
D gene: -
CDR3 length: 11
clone size: once
J gene: TRBJ1-1
CDR3 protein: CSVGLNTEAFF
CDR3 DNA: TGCAGCGTTGGCCTGAACACTGAAGCTTTCTTT

V gene: TRBV30
D gene: -
CDR3 length: 12
clone size: -
J gene: TRBJ1-1
CDR3 protein: CAWKPRNTEAFF
CDR3 DNA: TGTGCCTGGAAGCCCCGGAACACTGAAGCTTTCTTT

V gene: TRBV18
D gene: -
CDR3 length: 14
clone size: -
J gene: TRBJ2-7
CDR3 protein: CASSPSRIGYEQYF
CDR3 DNA: TGTGCCAGCTCACCCTCCCGAATAGGCTACGAGCAGTACTTC